This TCR beta chain emerged from a study of identical twins. Broader study findings: High-abundance cord blood beta clonotypes had fewer insertions; memory repertoires showed none. Excess low generation probability was seen in twin-shared out-of-frame alpha sequences.

This CDR3 region has 13 residues. Germline-derived CDR1 and CDR2 are DFQATT and SNEGSKA (reference sequence). V lost 1 base, J lost 3 bases, and 9 bases lay in between. It was template switching that added a universal primer site, and there were unique molecular identifiers on the cDNA. Using its own MiXCR run on the 5' RACE reads, TCRdb lists one record per CDR3 protein. The sample yields hundreds of thousands of distinct CDR3 sequences, approximately 7% seen once. To note about this clonotype: Its antigen is unidentified.

These records were also assigned to another study, of yellow fever vaccine responses in identical twins. That paper adds: As reported, the vaccine T cell response of twins seemed partly convergent and partly personalized.

The sample taken for sequencing was memory (CD45RO+) T cells sorted from blood. The sequence came from a woman aged 18-29 years in good health. This sequence joins TRBV20-1 and TRBJ2-5; D gene ambiguous. The CDR3 loop is CSARGPFKETQYF. DNA for the CDR3: TGCAGTGCTAGAGGGCCTTTTAAAGAGACCCAGTACTTC.